What follows are 26 T cell receptor beta chains derived from one specimen sequenced in a study of lung T cells in sarcoidosis with Löfgren's syndrome. TCRdb used MiXCR to reprocess the reads, holding one entry per CDR3 protein. The repertoire holds roughly 4,000 distinct CDR3 sequences, with approximately 20% as singletons. Specimen: CD4+ T cells from bronchoalveolar lavage. Receptors were obtained from a human donor with sarcoidosis (Löfgren's syndrome or another form), or a control subject (not recorded which).

This clonotype is medium-sized. V is TRBV20-1 and J is TRBJ1-2; 7 bases fit TRBD1. The CDR3 runs to 12 residues. CDR1 is DFQATT and CDR2 is SNEGSKA in the germline V gene (reference sequence). V shed 4 bases and J 6 bases; nucleotides not matched to a gene: 5. The CDR3 here is CSAKTGADGYTF. CDR3 DNA sequence: TGCAGTGCTAAAACAGGGGCGGATGGCTACACCTTC.

This clonotype has ten or more counts. The V and J genes are TRBV2 and TRBJ2-7; the D is unclear. The CDR3 totals 12 residues. The V gene's germline CDR1 is SNHLY and CDR2 FYNNEI. Deletions cut 6 bases from V and 2 bases from J, with 8 bases between. This chain's CDR3 is CASRADTYEQYF. As DNA, the CDR3 is TGTGCCAGCAGAGCTGACACCTACGAGCAGTACTTC.

This clonotype was detected ten times or more. This may be a read error, as it is one base from a much larger clone. The CDR3 coding sequence is TGTGCCATCAGGGGACATCCCACAGATACGCAGTATTTT. It yields the protein CAIRGHPTDTQYF. The chain has TRBV10-3 and TRBJ2-3; perhaps TRBD1 as D (6 bases). Germline V gene data show CDR1 as ENHRY and CDR2 as SYGVKD. The CDR3 is 13 residues long. Trimming removed 6 bases from V and 2 bases from J, with 9 bases in between.

This clonotype came up many times. The CDR3 loop reads CASTDRGSGGAETQYF. In DNA, the CDR3 is TGCGCCAGCACCGACAGGGGTAGCGGGGGGGCCGAGACCCAGTACTTC. This sequence joins TRBV5-1 and TRBJ2-5; 11 positions agree with TRBD2. The J segment lost 5 bases and the V segment lost 6 bases, leaving 12 bases of the junction unmatched. The CDR3 has 16 residues. CDR1 and CDR2 (germline): SGHRS, YFSETQ.

This clonotype was recorded at least ten times. This chain connects TRBV6-1 to TRBJ2-1; the match to TRBD1 covers 9 bases. CDR1 and CDR2 (germline): MNHNS, SASEGT. Trimming took 6 bases from V and 3 from J; bases not matched to a gene: 6. This CDR3 has 15 amino acids. The CDR3 sequence: CASRAGQGLYNEQFF. CDR3 DNA: TGTGCCAGCAGGGCGGGACAGGGCCTCTACAATGAGCAGTTCTTC.

At least ten counts were recorded for this clonotype. The V call is TRBV5-6, the J call TRBJ1-2; D remains ambiguous. The V end was cut by 4 bases, the J end by 3 bases, with 13 bases between. CDR3 size: 14 residues. Germline lookup yields CDR1 SGHDT and CDR2 YYEEEE. The CDR3 sequence: CASSHKARDYGYTF. The CDR3 DNA sequence: TGTGCCAGCAGCCATAAGGCCCGGGACTATGGCTACACCTTC.

This clonotype counts as medium-sized. The genes are TRBV10-3 and TRBJ1-1, with TRBD1 matching 8 bases. Trimming took 5 bases from V and 5 from J; bases not matched to a gene: 4. The V gene's germline CDR1 is ENHRY and CDR2 SYGVKD. The CDR3 covers 13 residues. The CDR3, as DNA: TGTGCCATCAGTCTGACAGGGGAAACTGAAGCTTTCTTT. This sequence encodes CAISLTGETEAFF.

This clonotype has only a few counts. This chain connects TRBV7-9 to TRBJ1-1, with D unclear. Trimming left V 4 bases short and J 3 bases short, with 12 bases between. The CDR3 has 14 amino acids. The germline gives CDR1 SEHNR, CDR2 FQNEAQ (reference sequence). CDR3 in DNA: TGTGCCAGCAGCTCCTCCGGGTCATACACTGAAGCTTTCTTT. This gives the protein CASSSSGSYTEAFF.

By its share, this clonotype is medium-sized. The rearrangement uses TRBV2 and TRBJ2-5; the D is unclear. There are 15 residues in the CDR3. The germline CDR1 and CDR2 sequences are SNHLY and FYNNEI. Between the trimmed V and J ends, which lost 5 bases and 2 bases, there was a span of 15 bases. This CDR3 is CASSPSRALQETQYF. DNA of the CDR3: TGTGCCAGCAGTCCCAGCCGGGCCCTACAAGAGACCCAGTACTTC.

At least ten counts were recorded for this clonotype. This sequence joins TRBV10-3 and TRBJ2-3, with D perhaps matching TRBD1 or TRBD2 (5 bases each). V was cut by 7 bases and J by 7 bases, with 15 bases left in between. Germline V gene sequence: CDR1 ENHRY, CDR2 SYGVKD. CDR3 length: 13 residues. In nucleotides, the CDR3 is TGTGCCATCACTGGGGGACCGATGAATACGCAGTATTTT. Protein sequence: CAITGGPMNTQYF.

This clonotype is classed as medium-sized. The rearrangement uses TRBV10-3 and TRBJ1-1, with D maybe TRBD1 (5 bases). Trimming took 6 bases from V and 2 from J, leaving 10 bases between them. The CDR3 runs 13 residues. CDR1 is ENHRY, CDR2 SYGVKD, per germline. The CDR3 bases are TGTGCCATCAGGGACAATTCTAACACTGAAGCTTTCTTT. This codes for CAIRDNSNTEAFF.

By sample fraction, this clonotype is medium-sized. CDR3 in amino acids: CATGSSNQPQHF. The CDR3 region has the DNA TGTGCCACCGGGAGTAGCAATCAGCCCCAGCATTTT. The V and J genes are TRBV10-3 and TRBJ1-5; D is uncertain. This CDR3 is 12 amino acids long. Trimming stripped 10 bases from V and 0 bases from J, with 7 bases between. CDR1 and CDR2 (germline): ENHRY, SYGVKD.

In this sample, this clonotype turned up a few times. This could be a read error, since a much larger clone is one nucleotide away. The V gene is TRBV29-1, the J gene TRBJ1-2; D may be TRBD1 (5 bases). CDR1 and CDR2 (germline): SQVTM, ANQGSEA. The CDR3 is 12 amino acids. In nucleotides, the CDR3 is TGCAGGGTTGAGCAGGGAAACTATGGCTACACCTTC. Amino acids: CRVEQGNYGYTF.

This clonotype has only a few counts. The chain combines TRBV30 with TRBJ1-1, with 9 bases matching TRBD1. The CDR3 is made up of 13 amino acids. The ends lost 5 bases at V and 4 bases at J; junction bases unmatched: 5. Germline CDR1 is GTSNPN and CDR2 is SVGIG (reference sequence). The CDR3 DNA reads TGTGCCTGGGGGACAGGGTTCGGCACTGAAGCTTTCTTT. Its translation: CAWGTGFGTEAFF.

The chain is built from TRBV12-3 or TRBV12-4 and TRBJ2-1, with 9 bases that match TRBD2. The CDR3 sequence is 15 residues long. The V segment lost 11 bases and the J segment 12 bases; nucleotides outside the gene matches: 20. The CDR3: CAGNPRTSEAQGQFF. CDR3 in DNA: TGTGCCGGCAACCCAAGGACTAGCGAAGCTCAGGGGCAGTTCTTC.

In this sample, this clonotype turned up many times. CDR3 sequence reads: CASAGYSGNTIYF. The DNA for the CDR3 is TGTGCTAGTGCCGGCTACTCTGGAAACACCATATATTTT. V is TRBV12-5 and J is TRBJ1-3; D gene unclear. This CDR3 region has 13 residues. In germline, CDR1 is LGHNT, CDR2 FRNRAP. V lost 7 bases, J lost 0 bases, and 7 bases lay in between.

A note on this clonotype: An end of the junction does not agree with germline; a read error may underlie this. The chain combines TRBV18 with TRBJ1-2; 9 bases are a match to TRBD1. Germline V gives CDR1 KGHSH, CDR2 LQKENI. The CDR3 runs 15 residues. The CDR3 is CASSPMGQGPYGYTF. The CDR3, as DNA: TGCGCCAGCTCACCTATGGGACAGGGACCTTACGGCTACACCTTC.

In its sample, this clonotype was seen a few times. The rearrangement links TRBV6-4 to TRBJ2-1, with TRBD1 matching over 9 bases. V shed 0 bases, J shed 9 bases, and the junction held 6 bases outside the gene matches. Germline V gene lookup returns CDR1 MRHNA and CDR2 SNTAGT. CDR3 length: 15 residues. For the CDR3, the DNA is TGTGCCAGCAGTGACTCACAGGGGGCGAGGGGTGAGCAGTTCTTC. Translated: CASSDSQGARGEQFF.

About this clonotype itself: At one end, the junction sequence differs from germline, possibly due to a read error. V gene TRBV6-2 or TRBV6-3 combines with J gene TRBJ2-4, with D maybe TRBD1 (7 bases). Germline CDR1 MNHEY, CDR2 SVGEGT. CDR3 length: 13 residues. The CDR3 loop reads CASSCGTDNIQYF. The CDR3, as DNA: TGTGCCAGCAGTTGCGGGACAGACAACATCCAGTACTTC.

This clonotype is termed medium-sized (0.01 to 0.1%). This sequence joins TRBV5-4 and TRBJ1-1, with 7 bases fitting TRBD1. The ends lost 6 bases at V and 5 bases at J; junction bases unmatched: 10. This CDR3 is 14 amino acids long. Germline V gene sequence: CDR1 SGHNT, CDR2 YYREEE (reference sequence). The CDR3 reads CASTPGDRATEAFF. Written as DNA, the CDR3 is TGTGCCAGCACCCCAGGAGACAGGGCAACTGAAGCTTTCTTT.

In this sample, this clonotype is medium-sized. The chain is built from TRBV4-2 and TRBJ1-4; D is possibly TRBD1 (6 bases). Germline V CDR1 and CDR2: LGHNA, YNFKEQ. V lost 4 bases, J lost 4 bases, and 16 bases lay in between. This CDR3 is 16 amino acids long. The CDR3 here is CASSPDRNRRNEKLFF. DNA of the CDR3: TGTGCCAGCAGCCCAGACAGGAACAGACGTAATGAAAAACTGTTTTTT.

Comments on this clonotype: In this CDR3 the conserved last residue, phenylalanine or tryptophan, is missing, so a read error is likely. This rearrangement joins TRBV2 to TRBJ2-2; 10 bases agree with TRBD1. CDR1 and CDR2 from the germline V gene are SNHLY and FYNNEI. The CDR3 consists of 14 residues. CDR3 sequence reads: CVSNSGTGARELFS. As DNA, the CDR3 is TGTGTCAGCAATAGTGGGACAGGGGCGCGGGAGCTGTTTTCT.

By share, this clonotype ranks as medium-sized. The chain has TRBV18 and TRBJ2-5; the D is unclear. Trimming stripped 8 bases from V and 5 bases from J, with 12 bases between. Germline loops: CDR1 KGHSH, CDR2 LQKENI. This CDR3 region has 12 residues. CDR3 sequence reads: CASAMMGETQYF. CDR3 nucleotides: TGTGCCAGCGCCATGATGGGGGAGACCCAGTACTTC.

This clonotype is medium-sized. This chain uses TRBV7-8 with TRBJ2-3; D is undetermined. Looked up from germline, CDR1 is SGHVS and CDR2 is FQNEAQ. With 4 bases removed from V and 0 bases from J, the gap between germline ends came to 11 bases. The CDR3 has 15 residues. The CDR3 sequence: CASSSPFGSTDTQYF. The CDR3 coding sequence is TGTGCCAGCAGCTCCCCCTTTGGGAGCACAGATACGCAGTATTTT.

By its share, this clonotype is medium-sized. The V and J genes are TRBV7-2 and TRBJ2-3; D ambiguous. There are 15 residues in the CDR3. V lost 1 base, J lost 1 base, and 9 bases lay in between. The germline CDR1 and CDR2 sequences are SGHTA and FQGNSA. The CDR3 reads CASSLVTLGTDTQYF. The CDR3, as DNA: TGTGCCAGCAGCTTAGTAACTTTGGGCACAGATACGCAGTATTTT.

This clonotype was recorded many times. V is TRBV3-1 and J is TRBJ2-1; the match to TRBD2 covers 14 bases. In germline, CDR1 is LGHDT, CDR2 YNNKEL (reference sequence). V was clipped by 7 bases and J by 13 bases; unmatched bases: 9. The length of the CDR3 is 14 residues. The CDR3 coding sequence is TGTGCCAGCACCGGGACTAGCGGGAGTTCGTCCCAGTTCTTC. This sequence encodes CASTGTSGSSSQFF.